These 12 T cell receptor beta chains share one sample of origin, sequenced in a study of PD-1 blockade in mismatch repair-deficient tumors. The assay was immunoSEQ multiplex PCR, and TCRdb's table has in-frame clones only and misses some. The sample records 85,000 to 130,000 clones, 82% being singletons. The sequenced sample was peripheral blood, obtained approximately 35 weeks after starting pembrolizumab. Every receptor here comes from an adult with mismatch repair-deficient cancer.

The V gene is TRBV29-1, the J gene TRBJ1-1, with TRBD1 as a possible D gene (6 bases). The V gene lost 3 bases and the J gene lost 11 bases, with 19 bases spanning the gap. Germline-derived CDR1 and CDR2 are SQVTM and ANQGSEA. This CDR3 has 13 residues. In nucleotides, the CDR3 is TGCAGCGTTGAGTGGATCCTAGACAGGAGGGCTTTCTTT. Translating it yields CSVEWILDRRAFF.

The chain links TRBV9 to TRBJ1-4; 7 bases fit TRBD1. The CDR3 has 14 amino acids. With V trimmed by 3 bases and J by 8 bases, 7 bases remained unmatched. CDR1 SGDLS and CDR2 YYNGEE come from the germline V gene. CDR3 bases: TGTGCCAGCAGCGAGGGGACAGTGTTCGAAAAACTGTTTTTT. Residues: CASSEGTVFEKLFF.

V gene TRBV18 combines with J gene TRBJ2-2; tentatively, D is TRBD2 (6 bases). The CDR3 is made up of 15 amino acids. Germline V gene data show CDR1 as KGHSH and CDR2 as LQKENI. V lost 3 bases and J lost 5, with 13 bases in between. CDR3 protein: CASSPIAASTGELFF. CDR3 DNA sequence: TGTGCCAGCTCACCGATAGCGGCCTCGACCGGGGAGCTGTTTTTT.

This chain links TRBV7-2 with TRBJ2-7; 8 bases agree with TRBD2. V gave up 1 base and J gave up 2 bases; unmatched junction bases: 4. CDR1 and CDR2 (germline): SGHTA, FQGNSA. This CDR3 is 15 amino acids long. The CDR3 spells CASSLGSGRTYEQYF. The CDR3 DNA reads TGTGCCAGCAGCTTAGGAAGCGGGAGAACCTACGAGCAGTACTTC.

The chain uses TRBV6-5 and TRBJ1-1; TRBD1 aligns across 7 bases. The CDR3 length is 15 residues. J gave up 4 bases and V 3 bases, and 8 bases lay outside the gene matches. In germline, CDR1 is MNHEY, CDR2 SVGAGI. CDR3 region: CASSYNDRVGTEAFF. Written as DNA, the CDR3 is TGTGCCAGCAGTTATAACGACAGGGTGGGCACTGAAGCTTTCTTT.

The chain uses TRBV4-3 and TRBJ1-5, with D perhaps TRBD1 (6 bases). The germline CDR1 and CDR2 sequences are LGHNA and YSLEER. The germline V and J ends were trimmed by 0 bases and 0 bases, with 15 bases remaining between them. The CDR3 consists of 18 residues. CDR3 DNA: TGCGCCAGCAGCCAAGAGGTTACAGGGATAGGTAGCAATCAGCCCCAGCATTTT. Protein sequence: CASSQEVTGIGSNQPQHF.

V is TRBV6-5 and J is TRBJ2-5; tentative D call: TRBD2 (6 bases). Germline CDR1 MNHEY, CDR2 SVGAGI. The CDR3 length is 13 residues. V shed 0 bases and J shed 9 bases, with 11 bases lying between them. DNA for the CDR3: TGTGCCAGCAGTTACTCGATCGGCGGGGCCCAGTACTTC. Amino acids: CASSYSIGGAQYF.

This chain joins TRBV27 and TRBJ2-4, with D possibly being TRBD2 (5 bases). The V end was cut by 0 bases, the J end by 6 bases, with 6 bases between. The CDR3 loop spans 13 amino acids. Germline CDR1 is MNHEY and CDR2 is SMNVEV (reference sequence). Written as DNA, the CDR3 is TGTGCCAGCAGTTTATCGAGGGTAAACATTCAGTACTTC. Encoded protein: CASSLSRVNIQYF.

The V and J genes are TRBV11-2 and TRBJ1-3; unclear D gene. V lost 2 bases to trimming and J lost 0 bases, with 8 bases between them. The CDR3 totals 15 residues. The germline CDR1 and CDR2 sequences are SGHAT and FQNNGV. This CDR3 reads CASSLQVLSGNTIYF. The CDR3 bases are TGTGCCAGCAGCTTACAGGTCCTCTCTGGAAACACCATATATTTT.

J is TRBJ2-1 and V is TRBV5-1, with TRBD1 identical over 11 bases. The CDR3 loop spans 17 amino acids. Germline V lookup: CDR1 SGHRS, CDR2 YFSETQ. Trimming took 0 bases from V and 0 from J; bases not matched to a gene: 2. The CDR3 loop reads CASSLGTGGSSYNEQFF. The CDR3 coding sequence is TGCGCCAGCAGCTTGGGGACAGGGGGCAGCTCCTACAATGAGCAGTTCTTC.

The genes are TRBV5-8 and TRBJ1-1; no reliable D call. Germline V gives CDR1 SGHTS, CDR2 YDEGEE. The V gene lost 1 base and the J gene lost 1 base, with 8 bases spanning the gap. This CDR3 region has 14 residues. CDR3 DNA sequence: TGTGCCAGCAGCTTGAACCCTCAGAACACTGAAGCTTTCTTT. Protein sequence: CASSLNPQNTEAFF.

The J gene is TRBJ2-5, the V gene TRBV9, with D perhaps TRBD1 or TRBD2 (6 bases each). V was shortened by 3 bases and J by 3 bases, with 18 bases between the two germline ends. This CDR3 has 16 residues. Germline-derived CDR1 and CDR2 are SGDLS and YYNGEE. The CDR3 loop reads CASSGGDKLGEETQYF. The CDR3, as DNA: TGTGCCAGCAGCGGCGGGGACAAACTTGGAGAAGAGACCCAGTACTTC.